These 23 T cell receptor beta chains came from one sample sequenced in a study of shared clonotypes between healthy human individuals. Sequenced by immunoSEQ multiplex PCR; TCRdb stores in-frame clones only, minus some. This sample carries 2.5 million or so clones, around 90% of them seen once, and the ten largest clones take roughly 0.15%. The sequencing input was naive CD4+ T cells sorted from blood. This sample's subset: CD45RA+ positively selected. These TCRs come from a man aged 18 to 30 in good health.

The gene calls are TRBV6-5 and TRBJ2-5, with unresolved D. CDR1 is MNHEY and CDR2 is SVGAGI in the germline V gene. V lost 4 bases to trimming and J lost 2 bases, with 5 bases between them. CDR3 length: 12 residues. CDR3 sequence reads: CASSSVQETQYF. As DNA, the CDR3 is TGTGCCAGCAGTTCTGTACAAGAGACCCAGTACTTC.

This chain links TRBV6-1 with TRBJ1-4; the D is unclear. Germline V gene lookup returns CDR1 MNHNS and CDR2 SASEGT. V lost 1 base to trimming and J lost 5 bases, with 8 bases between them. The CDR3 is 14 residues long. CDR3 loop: CASSEGAPNEKLFF. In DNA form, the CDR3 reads TGTGCCAGCAGTGAAGGAGCACCCAATGAAAAACTGTTTTTT.

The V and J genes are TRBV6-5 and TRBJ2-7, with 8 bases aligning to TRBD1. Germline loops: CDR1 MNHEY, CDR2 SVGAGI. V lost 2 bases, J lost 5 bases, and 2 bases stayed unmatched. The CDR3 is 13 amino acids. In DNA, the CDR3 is TGTGCCAGCAGTTACCAGACAGGGGACGAGCAGTACTTC. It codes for CASSYQTGDEQYF.

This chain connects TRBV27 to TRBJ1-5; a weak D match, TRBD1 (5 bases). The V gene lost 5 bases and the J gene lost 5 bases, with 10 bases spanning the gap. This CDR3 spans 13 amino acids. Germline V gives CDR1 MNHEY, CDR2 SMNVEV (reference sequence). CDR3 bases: TGTGCCAGCAGTCGGGGGAAGGATCAGCCCCAGCATTTT. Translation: CASSRGKDQPQHF.

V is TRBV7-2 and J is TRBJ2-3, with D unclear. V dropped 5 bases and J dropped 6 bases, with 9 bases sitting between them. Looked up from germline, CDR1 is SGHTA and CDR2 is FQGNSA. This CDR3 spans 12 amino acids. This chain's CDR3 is CASSPYMDTQYF. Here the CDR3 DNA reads TGTGCCAGCAGCCCTTACATGGATACGCAGTATTTT.

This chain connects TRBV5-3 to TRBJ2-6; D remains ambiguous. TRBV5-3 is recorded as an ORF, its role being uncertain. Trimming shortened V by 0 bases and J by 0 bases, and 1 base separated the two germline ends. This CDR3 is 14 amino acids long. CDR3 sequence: CARSLGSGANVLTF. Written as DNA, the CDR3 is TGTGCCAGAAGCTTGGGCTCTGGGGCCAACGTCCTGACTTTC.

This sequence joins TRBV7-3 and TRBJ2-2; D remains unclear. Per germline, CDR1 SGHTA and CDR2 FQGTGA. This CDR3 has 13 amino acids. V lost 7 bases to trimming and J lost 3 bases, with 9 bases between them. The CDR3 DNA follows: TGTGCCAGCAAGTTCGGAGACACCGGGGAGCTGTTTTTT. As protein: CASKFGDTGELFF.

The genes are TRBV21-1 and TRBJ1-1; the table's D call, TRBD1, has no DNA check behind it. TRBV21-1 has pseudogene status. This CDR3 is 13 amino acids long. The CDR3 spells CASSNCRGPEAFF. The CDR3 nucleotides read TGTGCCAGCAGCAACTGTAGGGGTCCTGAAGCTTTCTTT.

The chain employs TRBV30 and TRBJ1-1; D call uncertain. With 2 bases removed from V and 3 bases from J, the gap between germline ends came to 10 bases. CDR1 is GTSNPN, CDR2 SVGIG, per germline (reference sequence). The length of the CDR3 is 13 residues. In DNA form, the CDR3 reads TGTGCCTGGAGTAAGGGCGGGGACACTGAAGCTTTCTTT. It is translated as CAWSKGGDTEAFF.

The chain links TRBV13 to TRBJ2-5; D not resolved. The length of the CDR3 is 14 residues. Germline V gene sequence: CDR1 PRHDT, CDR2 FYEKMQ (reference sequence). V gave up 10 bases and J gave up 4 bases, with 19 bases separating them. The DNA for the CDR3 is TGTGCCACACACCGTCTTGCCGCGGTAGAGACCCAGTACTTC. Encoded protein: CATHRLAAVETQYF.

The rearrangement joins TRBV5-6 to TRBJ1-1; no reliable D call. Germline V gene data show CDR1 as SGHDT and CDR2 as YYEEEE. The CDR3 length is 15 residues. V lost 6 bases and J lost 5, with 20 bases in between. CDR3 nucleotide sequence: TGTGCCAGCATCCCCAACGGTGGAGGGCAGACTGAAGCTTTCTTT. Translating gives CASIPNGGGQTEAFF.

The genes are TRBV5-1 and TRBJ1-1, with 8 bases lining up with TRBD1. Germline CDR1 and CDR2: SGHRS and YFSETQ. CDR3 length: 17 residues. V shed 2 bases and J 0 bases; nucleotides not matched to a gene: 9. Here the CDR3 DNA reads TGCGCCAGCAGCTTTCAGGGGGCGGTAATGATGAACACTGAAGCTTTCTTT. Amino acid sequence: CASSFQGAVMMNTEAFF.

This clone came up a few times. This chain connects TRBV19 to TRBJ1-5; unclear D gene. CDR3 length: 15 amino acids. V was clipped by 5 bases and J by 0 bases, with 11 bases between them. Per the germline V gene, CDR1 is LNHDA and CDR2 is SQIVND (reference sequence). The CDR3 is CASSDNTYSNQPQHF. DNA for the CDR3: TGTGCCAGTAGTGATAACACGTATAGCAATCAGCCCCAGCATTTT.

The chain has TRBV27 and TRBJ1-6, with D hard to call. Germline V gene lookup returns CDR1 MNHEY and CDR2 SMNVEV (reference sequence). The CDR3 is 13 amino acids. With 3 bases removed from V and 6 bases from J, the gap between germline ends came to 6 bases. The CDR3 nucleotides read TGTGCCAGCAGTTTCTCGGGTAATTCACCCCTCCACTTT. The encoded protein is CASSFSGNSPLHF.

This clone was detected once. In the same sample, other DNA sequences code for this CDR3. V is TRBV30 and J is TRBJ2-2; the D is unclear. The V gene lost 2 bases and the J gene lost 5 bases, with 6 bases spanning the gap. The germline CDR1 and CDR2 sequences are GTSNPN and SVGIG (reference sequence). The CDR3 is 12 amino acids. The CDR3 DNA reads TGTGCCTGGAGTCGCCGGACCGGGGAGCTGTTTTTT. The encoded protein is CAWSRRTGELFF.

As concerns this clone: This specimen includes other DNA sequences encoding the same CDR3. The CDR3 sequence is CASSLSGVTDTQYF. In nucleotides, the CDR3 is TGCGCCAGCAGCTTATCCGGGGTCACAGATACGCAGTATTTT. The chain uses TRBV5-1 and TRBJ2-3; maybe TRBD2 (5 bases). CDR3 size: 14 residues. Trimming removed 2 bases at V and 2 bases at J, with 9 bases between. Germline V gene lookup returns CDR1 SGHRS and CDR2 YFSETQ.

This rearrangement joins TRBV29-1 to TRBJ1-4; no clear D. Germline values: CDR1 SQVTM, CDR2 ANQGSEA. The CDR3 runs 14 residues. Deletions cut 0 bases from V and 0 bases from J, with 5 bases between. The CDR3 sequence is CSVEESATNEKLFF. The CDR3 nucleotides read TGCAGCGTTGAAGAGTCCGCAACTAATGAAAAACTGTTTTTT.

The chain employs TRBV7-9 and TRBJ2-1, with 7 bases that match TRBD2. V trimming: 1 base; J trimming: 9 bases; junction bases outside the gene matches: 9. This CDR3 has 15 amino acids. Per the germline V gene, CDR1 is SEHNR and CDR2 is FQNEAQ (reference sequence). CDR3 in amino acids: CASSLGMGGPGEQFF. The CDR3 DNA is TGTGCCAGCAGCTTAGGTATGGGAGGGCCAGGTGAGCAGTTCTTC. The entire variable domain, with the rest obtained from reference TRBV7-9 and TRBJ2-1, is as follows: DTGVSQNPRHKITKRGQNVTFRCDPISEHNRLYWYRQTLGQGPEFLTYFQNEAQLEKSRLLSDRFSAERPKGSFSTLEIQRTEQGDSAMYLCASSLGMGGPGEQFFGPGTRLTVL.

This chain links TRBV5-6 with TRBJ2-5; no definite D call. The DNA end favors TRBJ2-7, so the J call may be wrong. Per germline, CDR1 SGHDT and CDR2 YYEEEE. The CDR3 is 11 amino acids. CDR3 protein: CASSLVDEQYF. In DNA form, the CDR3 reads TGTGCCAGCAGCTTGGTCGACGAGCAGTACTTC.

CDR3 coding DNA: TGTGCCAGCAGCTTGGGACTACAAAACTACGAGCAGTACTTC. Its protein product is CASSLGLQNYEQYF. This chain links TRBV7-8 with TRBJ2-7, with 7 bases fitting TRBD2. CDR3 length equals 14 residues. Germline V gene lookup returns CDR1 SGHVS and CDR2 FQNEAQ. The trim removed 3 bases at V and 3 bases at J, leaving 5 bases unmatched. The full variable domain, with the rest looked up from reference TRBV7-8 and TRBJ2-7, is GAGVSQSPRYKVAKRGQDVALRCDPISGHVSLFWYQQALGQGPEFLTYFQNEAQLDKSGLPSDRFFAERPEGSVSTLKIQRTQQEDSAVYLCASSLGLQNYEQYFGPGTRLTVT.

DNA for the CDR3: TGTGCCAGCAGTTACTCGCCGCAGACAGCCTCGGGCTACACCTTC. This encodes CASSYSPQTASGYTF. The chain combines TRBV6-5 with TRBJ1-2; a possible D gene is TRBD1 (5 bases). Deletions cut 0 bases from V and 8 bases from J, with 16 bases between. The CDR3 is made up of 15 amino acids. Germline assignment: CDR1 MNHEY and CDR2 SVGAGI.

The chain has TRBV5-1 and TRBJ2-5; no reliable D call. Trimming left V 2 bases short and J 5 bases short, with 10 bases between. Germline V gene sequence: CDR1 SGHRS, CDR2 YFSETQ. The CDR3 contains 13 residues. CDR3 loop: CASSFWEGETQYF. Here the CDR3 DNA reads TGCGCCAGCAGCTTTTGGGAAGGCGAGACCCAGTACTTC.

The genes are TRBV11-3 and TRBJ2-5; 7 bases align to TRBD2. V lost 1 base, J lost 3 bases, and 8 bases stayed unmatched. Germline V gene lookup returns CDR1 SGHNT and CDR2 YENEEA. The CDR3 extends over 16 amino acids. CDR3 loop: CASSLVSTGTKETQYF. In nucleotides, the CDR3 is TGTGCCAGCAGCTTAGTATCCACCGGGACTAAAGAGACCCAGTACTTC.